Below are 26 T cell receptor beta chains sequenced from a single sample in a study of blood T cell repertoires in COVID-19. The table came from immunoSEQ multiplex PCR; TCRdb's copy has only in-frame clones and leaves some out. The sample lists hundreds of thousands of clones; 88% were seen once. The source material was peripheral blood. Receptors originate from an older woman with COVID-19, enrolled during active disease.

The chain couples TRBV2 to TRBJ1-1; possibly TRBD1 for D (5 bases). Trimming removed 6 bases at V and 9 bases at J, with 11 bases between. Per germline, CDR1 SNHLY and CDR2 FYNNEI. The CDR3 contains 11 residues. The CDR3 DNA reads as TGTGCCAGCAGACAGGACGGGCAAGCTTTCTTT. Translation gives CASRQDGQAFF. Full variable domain (remainder filled in from reference TRBV2 and TRBJ1-1): EPEVTQTPSHQVTQMGQEVILRCVPISNHLYFYWYRQILGQKVEFLVSFYNNEISEKSEIFDDQFSVERPDGSNFTLKIRSTKLEDSAMYFCASRQDGQAFFGQGTRLTVV.

The chain has TRBV3-1 (or the pseudogene TRBV3-2) and TRBJ2-3; 9 positions agree with TRBD2. Germline V gives CDR1 LGHDT, CDR2 YNNKEL (reference sequence). J gave up 0 bases and V 0 bases, and 7 bases lay outside the gene matches. The CDR3 runs to 18 residues. Written as DNA, the CDR3 is TGTGCCAGCAGCCAAGATCTCCCTAGCGGGAAAAGCACAGATACGCAGTATTTT. This gives the protein CASSQDLPSGKSTDTQYF.

The rearrangement links TRBV19 to TRBJ2-7; 11 bases align to TRBD1. Germline loops: CDR1 LNHDA, CDR2 SQIVND (reference sequence). V lost 5 bases and J lost 7; bases outside the gene matches: 10. This CDR3 is 15 amino acids long. The CDR3 DNA is TGTGCCAGTAGTTCTTCCCCCGGGACAGGGGGAGAGCAGTACTTC. Its protein is CASSSSPGTGGEQYF. The full variable domain, completed using reference TRBV19 and TRBJ2-7, is DGGITQSPKYLFRKEGQNVTLSCEQNLNHDAMYWYRQDPGQGLRLIYYSQIVNDFQKGDIAEGYSVSREKKESFPLTVTSAQKNPTAFYLCASSSSPGTGGEQYFGPGTRLTVT.

The chain joins TRBV4-3 to TRBJ2-3; 11 positions match TRBD1. CDR1 is LGHNA and CDR2 is YSLEER in the germline V gene. After removal of 0 bases from V and 4 bases from J, the junction contained 3 bases not matched to a gene. The CDR3 has 16 amino acids. The CDR3 reads CASSQDWTGGPDTQYF. The CDR3 nucleotides read TGCGCCAGCAGCCAAGACTGGACAGGGGGCCCAGATACGCAGTATTTT.

The rearrangement links TRBV4-1 to TRBJ2-7; 11 bases align to TRBD1. Trimming took 8 bases from V and 3 from J; bases not matched to a gene: 3. CDR3 length: 13 amino acids. The germline CDR1 and CDR2 sequences are MGHRA and YSYEKL. The CDR3 spells CASGGTGGYEQYF. The CDR3 nucleotides are TGCGCCAGCGGTGGGACAGGGGGCTACGAGCAGTACTTC.

The V call is TRBV2, the J call TRBJ1-1, with no clear D. The germline V and J ends were trimmed by 6 bases and 6 bases, with 14 bases remaining between them. The CDR3 extends over 13 amino acids. Germline CDR1 SNHLY, CDR2 FYNNEI. CDR3 sequence: CASSFAEESEAFF. The CDR3 DNA is TGTGCCAGCAGCTTCGCGGAGGAATCTGAAGCTTTCTTT.

The rearrangement joins TRBV10-3 to TRBJ2-5, with a weak D call TRBD1 (5 bases). V was shortened by 3 bases and J by 5 bases, with 10 bases between the two germline ends. Germline loops: CDR1 ENHRY, CDR2 SYGVKD. The CDR3 contains 13 residues. The CDR3 region is CAISDRAGETQYF. The CDR3 coding sequence is TGTGCCATCAGTGACCGGGCAGGGGAGACCCAGTACTTC.

This clone was counted once. The genes are TRBV5-1 and TRBJ2-7; 9 bases are a match to TRBD1. Germline V gene data show CDR1 as SGHRS and CDR2 as YFSETQ. J was trimmed by 4 bases and V by 3 bases; bases with no gene match: 2. The CDR3 runs to 13 residues. CDR3 sequence reads: CASSYGTGYEQYF. The CDR3 DNA follows: TGCGCCAGCAGCTACGGGACAGGGTACGAGCAGTACTTC.

V is TRBV6-1 and J is TRBJ2-5; possible D gene TRBD2, 6 bases. V gave up 2 bases and J gave up 9 bases, with 16 bases separating them. This CDR3 is built from 14 residues. CDR1 is MNHNS, CDR2 SASEGT, per germline. CDR3 region: CASSERHTGGAQYF. CDR3 coding DNA: TGTGCCAGCAGTGAACGGCACACCGGCGGGGCCCAGTACTTC.

V is TRBV6-2 or TRBV6-3 and J is TRBJ2-7; 11 bases are shared with TRBD2. CDR1 and CDR2 (germline): MNHEY, SVGEGT. The CDR3 spans 15 residues. J was trimmed by 7 bases and V by 4 bases; bases with no gene match: 9. The CDR3 spells CASSSGSSGRYEQYF. The CDR3 nucleotides are TGTGCCAGCAGTTCCGGTTCTAGCGGGAGGTATGAGCAGTACTTC.

The CDR3 DNA follows: TGTGCCAGCTCACCGTCAGGGGGCACTGAAGCTTTCTTT. As protein: CASSPSGGTEAFF. The chain uses TRBV18 and TRBJ1-1, with 7 bases fitting TRBD1. The germline CDR1 and CDR2 sequences are KGHSH and LQKENI. This CDR3 has 13 amino acids. V was clipped by 3 bases and J by 4 bases; unmatched bases: 2.

This clone was found a few times. This chain connects TRBV11-2 to TRBJ2-6, with TRBD1 matching 12 bases. The CDR3 length is 17 residues. The J segment lost 2 bases and the V segment lost 4 bases, leaving 3 bases of the junction unmatched. From germline, CDR1 is SGHAT and CDR2 FQNNGV. DNA for the CDR3: TGTGCCAGCAGCTCCCGGGACAGGGGGCCTGGGGCCAACGTCCTGACTTTC. This codes for CASSSRDRGPGANVLTF.

The chain uses TRBV24-1 and TRBJ2-4, with D possibly matching TRBD2 (5 bases). V was pared by 5 bases and J by 1 base, with 14 bases between. This CDR3 region has 16 residues. Germline CDR1 is KGHDR and CDR2 is SFDVKD. CDR3 nucleotide sequence: TGTGCCACCAGTGTTAGAGGGTTTTTTGCCAAAAACATTCAGTACTTC. This translates into CATSVRGFFAKNIQYF.

The V gene is TRBV6-5, the J gene TRBJ1-2; possible D gene TRBD1, 5 bases. The CDR3 length is 12 residues. The V gene's germline CDR1 is MNHEY and CDR2 SVGAGI. V gave up 7 bases and J gave up 8 bases, with 14 bases separating them. The CDR3 nucleotides read TGTGCCAGCAATCAGGGAAGTTGGGGCTACACCTTC. It codes for CASNQGSWGYTF.

The chain links TRBV25-1 to TRBJ2-7; D is uncertain. Trimming pared 3 bases from V and 5 bases from J, leaving 11 bases between. Germline CDR1 reads MGHDK; CDR2 reads SYGVNS. This CDR3 is 13 amino acids long. This CDR3 reads CASSDPPGHEQYF. The CDR3 DNA sequence: TGTGCCAGCAGTGACCCCCCGGGTCACGAGCAGTACTTC.

The chain links TRBV7-8 to TRBJ2-1; 7 nucleotides line up with TRBD2. The V gene end was trimmed by 5 bases and the J gene end by 4 bases; junction bases not matched to a gene: 17. The CDR3 loop spans 18 amino acids. Germline CDR1 SGHVS, CDR2 FQNEAQ. The CDR3 DNA is TGTGCCAGCAGCCCGGGCGGGGGAGGGCCCCCGCGTTACAATGAGCAGTTCTTC. It codes for CASSPGGGGPPRYNEQFF.

This rearrangement joins TRBV30 to TRBJ1-1; D uncertain. In germline, CDR1 is GTSNPN, CDR2 SVGIG (reference sequence). V was cut by 2 bases and J by 0 bases, with 7 bases left in between. This CDR3 spans 13 amino acids. The CDR3 nucleotides read TGTGCCTGGAGTAAACAGATGAACACTGAAGCTTTCTTT. As protein: CAWSKQMNTEAFF.

The chain recombines TRBV27 with TRBJ2-1; tentatively, D is TRBD1 (5 bases). This CDR3 spans 12 amino acids. Germline CDR1 is MNHEY and CDR2 is SMNVEV (reference sequence). Trimming left V 1 base short and J 8 bases short, with 6 bases between. The CDR3 region is CASSLLGDEQFF. For the CDR3, the DNA is TGTGCCAGCAGTTTATTAGGGGATGAGCAGTTCTTC.

V and J are TRBV2 and TRBJ2-3; possibly TRBD2 for D (6 bases). Germline CDR1 reads SNHLY; CDR2 reads FYNNEI. V was pared by 4 bases and J by 6 bases, with 11 bases between. This CDR3 comprises 13 residues. CDR3 nucleotides: TGTGCCAGCAGTGGTGCGGAGGGGGATACGCAGTATTTT. It is translated as CASSGAEGDTQYF.

The chain uses TRBV28 and TRBJ1-2; D uncertain. Between the trimmed V and J ends, which lost 6 bases and 0 bases, there was a span of 8 bases. CDR3 length: 13 residues. CDR1 and CDR2 from the germline V gene are MDHEN and SYDVKM. The CDR3 DNA reads TGTGCCAGCAGGTCTCAGTCTAACTATGGCTACACCTTC. Residues: CASRSQSNYGYTF.

This chain joins TRBV5-4 and TRBJ2-1, with a tentative D call TRBD2 (6 bases). CDR1 SGHNT and CDR2 YYREEE come from the germline V gene (reference sequence). CDR3 length: 15 amino acids. V shed 0 bases and J shed 7 bases, with 14 bases lying between them. DNA for the CDR3: TGTGCCAGCAGCTTGGCACTAGCCGGAGGTAATGAGCAGTTCTTC. This encodes CASSLALAGGNEQFF.

The chain has TRBV29-1 and TRBJ1-1, with D hard to call. Trimming stripped 7 bases from V and 1 base from J, with 7 bases between. The CDR3 runs to 11 residues. CDR1 is SQVTM and CDR2 is ANQGSEA in the germline V gene. The chain's CDR3 is CSGLRNTEAFF. The CDR3 DNA follows: TGCAGCGGGCTCAGGAACACTGAAGCTTTCTTT.

The genes are TRBV6-4 and TRBJ1-5, with D hard to call. The CDR3 is made up of 16 amino acids. CDR1 MRHNA and CDR2 SNTAGT come from the germline V gene. With 9 bases removed from V and 0 bases from J, the gap between germline ends came to 18 bases. CDR3 sequence reads: CARRSPGADSNQPQHF. CDR3 nucleotide sequence: TGTGCCAGACGATCCCCCGGAGCGGATAGCAATCAGCCCCAGCATTTT.

The rearrangement links TRBV5-3 to TRBJ2-7, with 9 bases matching TRBD1. Being an ORF, TRBV5-3 has a function that is uncertain. The CDR3 extends over 14 amino acids. Germline trimming cut 4 bases from V and 4 bases from J; bases unmatched to any gene: 6. The CDR3 sequence: CARSQPGQGYEQYF. In DNA form, the CDR3 reads TGTGCCAGAAGCCAACCGGGACAGGGATACGAGCAGTACTTC.

Comment on this clone: The same CDR3 is also encoded by other DNA sequences in this sample. V gene TRBV10-3 combines with J gene TRBJ2-7; TRBD1 agrees at 9 bases. This CDR3 has 13 amino acids. Germline V CDR1 and CDR2: ENHRY, SYGVKD. The trim removed 6 bases at V and 1 base at J, leaving 1 base unmatched. In nucleotides, the CDR3 is TGTGCCATCAGGGGGACAGGGTCCTACGAGCAGTACTTC. This encodes CAIRGTGSYEQYF.

The chain joins TRBV11-3 to TRBJ2-2; 11 positions agree with TRBD2. This CDR3 comprises 17 residues. V lost 4 bases, J lost 5 bases, and 9 bases stayed unmatched. Germline V gene lookup returns CDR1 SGHNT and CDR2 YENEEA. CDR3 in amino acids: CASSYSGRAGLTGELFF. The CDR3 bases are TGTGCCAGCAGCTATAGCGGGAGGGCCGGTTTGACCGGGGAGCTGTTTTTT.